Presented here are 18 T cell receptor beta chains from one specimen sequenced in a study of PD-1 blockade in classical Hodgkin lymphoma. Brentuximab vedotin exposure varied among the patients, all of whom had relapsed after autologous stem cell transplantation. Produced via immunoSEQ multiplex PCR; TCRdb's table is partial and in-frame only. The data show approximately 4,900 clones, 63% seen once. Material: peripheral blood mononuclear cells (PBMCs), obtained at baseline. All receptors derive from a human donor with classical Hodgkin lymphoma.

This clone was observed once. The gene calls are TRBV28 and TRBJ1-5; no clear D. CDR1 and CDR2 from the germline V gene are MDHEN and SYDVKM. Trimming cost V 2 bases and J 6 bases, with 14 bases left between them. The CDR3 is made up of 15 amino acids. The CDR3 nucleotides read TGTGCCAGCAGTTTAAACGGGGTCGGTGGTCAGCCCCAGCATTTT. Translating it yields CASSLNGVGGQPQHF.

The CDR3 sequence is CASSASGVLSSYNSPLHF. CDR3 DNA: TGTGCCAGCAGCGCCTCGGGGGTATTGAGCTCCTATAATTCACCCCTCCACTTT. The chain joins TRBV2 to TRBJ1-6; possible D gene TRBD1, 5 bases. The CDR3 covers 18 residues. V lost 6 bases, J lost 0 bases, and 18 bases lay in between. CDR1 is SNHLY, CDR2 FYNNEI, per germline. Full variable domain (missing parts from reference TRBV2 and TRBJ1-6): EPEVTQTPSHQVTQMGQEVILRCVPISNHLYFYWYRQILGQKVEFLVSFYNNEISEKSEIFDDQFSVERPDGSNFTLKIRSTKLEDSAMYFCASSASGVLSSYNSPLHFGNGTRLTVT.

This clone was detected only a few times. Here the CDR3 DNA reads TGTGCCAGCAGTGCTTCCGGGACAAACGAGCAGTACTTC. Protein product: CASSASGTNEQYF. This chain links TRBV6-1 with TRBJ2-7; maybe TRBD1 (6 bases). Trimming removed 4 bases at V and 5 bases at J, with 12 bases between. Germline V gene data show CDR1 as MNHNS and CDR2 as SASEGT. This CDR3 comprises 13 residues.

V is TRBV5-1 and J is TRBJ2-3, with 8 bases lining up with TRBD2. Germline CDR1 reads SGHRS; CDR2 reads YFSETQ. The CDR3 extends over 15 amino acids. Trimming cost V 0 bases and J 5 bases; bases outside gene matches: 5. CDR3 in amino acids: CASSLGREGKDTQYF. The CDR3 DNA is TGCGCCAGCAGCTTGGGTCGGGAGGGGAAAGATACGCAGTATTTT.

The sample holds one count of this clone. The identical CDR3 is also encoded by other nucleotide sequences in the sample. V is TRBV6-1 and J is TRBJ1-1; D is undetermined. V lost 6 bases, J lost 5 bases, and 10 bases lay in between. CDR1 MNHNS and CDR2 SASEGT come from the germline V gene. The CDR3 covers 12 residues. The CDR3 sequence: CASSFGGTEAFF. DNA for the CDR3: TGTGCCAGCAGCTTTGGAGGTACTGAAGCTTTCTTT.

The chain links TRBV30 to TRBJ1-2, with D uncertain. The V end was cut by 6 bases, the J end by 8 bases, with 13 bases between. The CDR3 contains 11 residues. Germline CDR1 GTSNPN, CDR2 SVGIG (reference sequence). Here the CDR3 reads CACDPLEGYTF. DNA of the CDR3: TGTGCCTGTGACCCCCTTGAAGGCTACACCTTC.

The V call is TRBV7-9, the J call TRBJ1-2, with TRBD1 matching 10 bases. Germline V gives CDR1 SEHNR, CDR2 FQNEAQ (reference sequence). The trim removed 5 bases at V and 4 bases at J, leaving 10 bases unmatched. The CDR3 is 16 residues long. In DNA form, the CDR3 reads TGTGCCAGCAGCCAGCAAGCCGGGACAGGGGTCTATGGCTACACCTTC. This sequence encodes CASSQQAGTGVYGYTF.

Concerning this clone itself: One junction end disagrees with the germline gene, perhaps due to a read error. The CDR3 is CASSLDGYQETQYF. Written as DNA, the CDR3 is TGTGCTAGCAGCTTAGATGGGTACCAAGAGACCCAGTACTTC. The J gene is TRBJ2-5, the V gene TRBV7-7; no definite D call. This CDR3 region has 14 residues. The germline CDR1 and CDR2 sequences are SSHAT and FNYEAQ (reference sequence).

A note on this clone: The identical CDR3 is also encoded by other nucleotide sequences in the sample. V and J are TRBV5-1 and TRBJ2-1; 7 bases map to TRBD1. With V trimmed by 0 bases and J by 3 bases, 3 bases remained unmatched. Germline assignment: CDR1 SGHRS and CDR2 YFSETQ. The CDR3 is 15 residues long. This CDR3 reads CASSLAQGIYNEQFF. CDR3 coding DNA: TGCGCCAGCAGCTTGGCACAGGGGATCTACAATGAGCAGTTCTTC.

V is TRBV10-1 and J is TRBJ2-1, with D perhaps matching TRBD2 (6 bases). This CDR3 region has 15 residues. Germline V gene sequence: CDR1 WNHNN, CDR2 SYGVQD (reference sequence). With 4 bases removed from V and 10 bases from J, the gap between germline ends came to 20 bases. The CDR3 DNA follows: TGCGCCAGCAGTGGTGCCCGGGGTAGCGGAGAGGAGCAGTTCTTC. It yields the protein CASSGARGSGEEQFF.

This clone has only a few counts. The gene calls are TRBV6-6 and TRBJ1-6; D is ambiguous. The germline V gene has CDR1 MNHNY and CDR2 SVGAGI (reference sequence). The CDR3 contains 13 residues. V shed 8 bases and J shed 8 bases, with 13 bases lying between them. CDR3 coding DNA: TGTGCCAGCTCGGCTAGTAAGGATTCACCCCTCCACTTT. Residues: CASSASKDSPLHF.

The genes are TRBV5-1 and TRBJ2-2; possibly TRBD2 for D (6 bases). V dropped 4 bases and J dropped 0 bases, with 10 bases sitting between them. The length of the CDR3 is 15 residues. CDR1 and CDR2 from the germline V gene are SGHRS and YFSETQ. The CDR3 region has the DNA TGCGCCAGCAGCCCAGGACTAACGAACACCGGGGAGCTGTTTTTT. Its translation is CASSPGLTNTGELFF.

This chain connects TRBV6-1 to TRBJ2-7; 12 bases map to TRBD2. V gave up 0 bases and J gave up 3 bases; unmatched junction bases: 0. The CDR3 has 15 residues. Germline CDR1 MNHNS, CDR2 SASEGT. CDR3 amino acids: CASSEALAGGYEQYF. CDR3 nucleotide sequence: TGTGCCAGCAGTGAAGCACTAGCGGGGGGCTACGAGCAGTACTTC.

This clone turned up a few times. The CDR3 bases are TGCGCCAGGACCTCGCTCAATGAAAAACTGTTTTTT. This translates into CARTSLNEKLFF. This sequence joins TRBV10-1 and TRBJ1-4; D unclear. The CDR3 is 12 amino acids. CDR1 is WNHNN, CDR2 SYGVQD, per germline (reference sequence). V lost 9 bases and J lost 5, with 10 bases in between.

This clone was counted once. V is TRBV4-2 and J is TRBJ1-2, with 7 bases matching TRBD1. Germline V CDR1 and CDR2: LGHNA, YNFKEQ. This CDR3 spans 15 amino acids. V shed 0 bases, J shed 5 bases, and the junction held 6 bases outside the gene matches. CDR3 sequence: CASSQEDRVGYGYTF. CDR3 DNA sequence: TGTGCCAGCAGCCAAGAAGACAGGGTAGGGTATGGCTACACCTTC.

This chain links TRBV28 with TRBJ2-6, with unresolved D. Trimming removed 3 bases from V and 0 bases from J, with 12 bases in between. CDR1 is MDHEN and CDR2 is SYDVKM in the germline V gene. The CDR3 totals 17 residues. This chain's CDR3 is CASSFYYIGSGANVLTF. The CDR3 DNA follows: TGTGCCAGCAGTTTTTACTACATAGGCTCTGGGGCCAACGTCCTGACTTTC.

The CDR3 region is CASSILRGTYQETQYF. The CDR3 bases are TGTGCCAGCAGTATCCTCCGGGGGACTTACCAAGAGACCCAGTACTTC. This chain joins TRBV27 and TRBJ2-5, with D perhaps TRBD2 (6 bases). Between the trimmed V and J ends, which lost 5 bases and 0 bases, there was a span of 16 bases. CDR3 length equals 16 residues. CDR1 is MNHEY and CDR2 is SMNVEV in the germline V gene (reference sequence).

The chain uses TRBV5-1 and TRBJ2-3; perhaps TRBD1 as D (6 bases). The CDR3 length is 17 residues. The germline CDR1 and CDR2 sequences are SGHRS and YFSETQ. The ends were cut back, 3 bases at V and 0 bases at J, with 17 bases in the middle. The CDR3 loop is CASSSSPGTSSTDTQYF. CDR3 coding DNA: TGCGCCAGCAGCTCGAGCCCCGGGACATCTAGCACAGATACGCAGTATTTT.